The rows below give T cell receptor beta chains drawn from one sample of a study of T cells after yellow fever vaccination. TCRdb reprocessed the 5' RACE reads with MiXCR, giving one entry per CDR3 protein. The repertoire holds about 310,000 distinct CDR3 sequences, with less than 4.5% as singletons. The sequencing used PBMCs, collected on the day of the yellow fever booster vaccination. The receptors derive from a man aged 18 to 30 who received the YFV17D yellow fever vaccine. Each CDR3 is given with its conserved first and last residue. Fields, in order: D gene, J gene, V gene, CDR3 protein. D genes are given only for firm matches.

D gene: TRBD1; J gene: TRBJ1-3; V gene: TRBV5-4; CDR3 protein: CASSFIQGGDGNTIYF
D gene: NA; J gene: TRBJ2-4; V gene: TRBV3-1; CDR3 protein: CASSQDSGNIQYF
D gene: NA; J gene: TRBJ1-6; V gene: TRBV5-1; CDR3 protein: CASSSQGNSPLHF
D gene: NA; J gene: TRBJ1-1; V gene: TRBV27; CDR3 protein: CASSLMGAANTEAFF
D gene: NA; J gene: TRBJ1-1; V gene: TRBV4-2; CDR3 protein: CASSQGGQVHTEAFF
D gene: TRBD1; J gene: TRBJ2-7; V gene: TRBV7-8; CDR3 protein: CASSVDREGEQYF
D gene: NA; J gene: TRBJ2-5; V gene: TRBV7-2; CDR3 protein: CASSFGVTQYF
D gene: NA; J gene: TRBJ2-5; V gene: TRBV11-2; CDR3 protein: CASSSFGAETQYF
D gene: TRBD1; J gene: TRBJ2-2; V gene: TRBV6-5; CDR3 protein: CASSHSLPTGTNTGELFF
D gene: NA; J gene: TRBJ2-7; V gene: TRBV9; CDR3 protein: CASSPQVSTSYEQYF
D gene: NA; J gene: TRBJ2-5; V gene: TRBV7-7; CDR3 protein: CASSSGPASQETQYF
D gene: NA; J gene: TRBJ2-2; V gene: TRBV11-2; CDR3 protein: CASSPRLNTGELFF
D gene: NA; J gene: TRBJ1-2; V gene: TRBV6-5; CDR3 protein: CASSRLGPTYGYTF
D gene: NA; J gene: TRBJ1-2; V gene: TRBV15; CDR3 protein: CATSRDEGTYGYTF
D gene: NA; J gene: TRBJ2-1; V gene: TRBV5-1; CDR3 protein: CASSYNQGNEQFF
D gene: TRBD2; J gene: TRBJ2-1; V gene: TRBV4-2; CDR3 protein: CASSPLGLAGLHEQFF
D gene: NA; J gene: TRBJ1-6; V gene: TRBV7-2; CDR3 protein: CASSLALGGSPLHF
D gene: NA; J gene: TRBJ2-3; V gene: TRBV7-2; CDR3 protein: CASSSPFPDTQYF
D gene: NA; J gene: TRBJ2-1; V gene: TRBV9; CDR3 protein: CASSQPNPYNEQFF
D gene: NA; J gene: TRBJ2-7; V gene: TRBV5-1; CDR3 protein: CASSLQDYYEQYF
D gene: NA; J gene: TRBJ2-2; V gene: TRBV24-1; CDR3 protein: CATNDPRRNTGELFF
D gene: NA; J gene: TRBJ2-3; V gene: TRBV11-2; CDR3 protein: CASSSRRSGRENTDTQYF
D gene: NA; J gene: TRBJ2-1; V gene: TRBV5-1; CDR3 protein: CASTLNSVNNEQFF
D gene: NA; J gene: TRBJ1-5; V gene: TRBV7-6; CDR3 protein: CASSQQSGLNQPQHF
D gene: TRBD1; J gene: TRBJ1-2; V gene: TRBV9; CDR3 protein: CASSPWTGTMNYGYTF
D gene: NA; J gene: TRBJ1-4; V gene: TRBV3-1; CDR3 protein: CASSQGREKLFF
D gene: TRBD2; J gene: TRBJ2-1; V gene: TRBV7-2; CDR3 protein: CASSLGHYGGGVTYNEQFF
D gene: NA; J gene: TRBJ2-3; V gene: TRBV9; CDR3 protein: CASSVGQGPTDTQYF
D gene: NA; J gene: TRBJ1-2; V gene: TRBV4-3; CDR3 protein: CASSQLGGTNYGYTF
D gene: TRBD2; J gene: TRBJ2-1; V gene: TRBV27; CDR3 protein: CASSWTAGGRPDEQFF
D gene: NA; J gene: TRBJ2-3; V gene: TRBV7-6; CDR3 protein: CASSLDRGGTDTQYF
D gene: NA; J gene: TRBJ1-1; V gene: TRBV27; CDR3 protein: CASSPRAPGNSEAFF
D gene: TRBD1; J gene: TRBJ1-1; V gene: TRBV14; CDR3 protein: CASSSWTGGLSTEAFF
D gene: NA; J gene: TRBJ2-1; V gene: TRBV11-2; CDR3 protein: CASSRRGQGAYNEQFF
D gene: TRBD2; J gene: TRBJ2-7; V gene: TRBV5-1; CDR3 protein: CASTSGVPIEQYF
D gene: NA; J gene: TRBJ2-7; V gene: TRBV5-1; CDR3 protein: CASSLEGRTRADEQYF
D gene: NA; J gene: TRBJ2-3; V gene: TRBV5-1; CDR3 protein: CASSSRGWGTDTQYF
D gene: TRBD2; J gene: TRBJ2-3; V gene: TRBV7-8; CDR3 protein: CASSPGAYGGAPDTQYF
D gene: NA; J gene: TRBJ2-1; V gene: TRBV5-1; CDR3 protein: CASSSEVLSFKDEQFF
D gene: TRBD2; J gene: TRBJ2-1; V gene: TRBV12-3/TRBV12-4; CDR3 protein: CASSGLAFEQFF
D gene: NA; J gene: TRBJ1-5; V gene: TRBV30; CDR3 protein: CAYRDGRAQHF
D gene: NA; J gene: TRBJ2-5; V gene: TRBV5-1; CDR3 protein: CASSSPHGPYQETQYF
D gene: NA; J gene: TRBJ1-1; V gene: TRBV5-1; CDR3 protein: CASSEVTGESTEAFF
D gene: NA; J gene: TRBJ2-3; V gene: TRBV12-3/TRBV12-4; CDR3 protein: CASRRDATDTQYF
D gene: TRBD2; J gene: TRBJ2-1; V gene: TRBV27; CDR3 protein: CASSIPGLAGGLRNEQFF
D gene: NA; J gene: TRBJ2-1; V gene: TRBV7-2; CDR3 protein: CASSSQGNNEQFF
D gene: NA; J gene: TRBJ2-7; V gene: TRBV7-2; CDR3 protein: CASSFYITYEQYF
D gene: NA; J gene: TRBJ2-2; V gene: TRBV4-2; CDR3 protein: CASSQDGGANTGELFF
D gene: NA; J gene: TRBJ1-1; V gene: TRBV4-1; CDR3 protein: CASSQGAGEVGTEAFF
D gene: NA; J gene: TRBJ2-2; V gene: TRBV20-1; CDR3 protein: CSASGVKTGELFF
D gene: TRBD2; J gene: TRBJ2-1; V gene: TRBV29-1; CDR3 protein: CSDLWTSGHNEQFF
D gene: NA; J gene: TRBJ2-7; V gene: TRBV27; CDR3 protein: CASSLRRPYEQYF